The 30 T cell receptor beta chains presented below share a single source sample, sequenced in a study of blood T cell repertoires in COVID-19. Profiled with immunoSEQ multiplex PCR; TCRdb holds only in-frame clones, not every one. The table records approximately 92,000 clones, around 81% of them present only once. The sequenced sample was peripheral blood. Receptor source: a man aged 55-75 years with acute or convalescent COVID-19.

This sequence joins TRBV6-6 and TRBJ1-4, with 9 positions matching TRBD1. V shed 7 bases and J 5 bases; nucleotides not matched to a gene: 8. Germline CDR1 MNHNY, CDR2 SVGAGI (reference sequence). The CDR3 is 15 amino acids. This CDR3 is CASNNGQGPNEKLFF. Here the CDR3 DNA reads TGTGCCAGCAATAACGGACAGGGGCCGAATGAAAAACTGTTTTTT.

This clone was observed a handful of times. J is TRBJ1-5 and V is TRBV12-3 or TRBV12-4; the match to TRBD1 covers 7 bases. V gave up 7 bases and J gave up 1 base; unmatched junction bases: 1. CDR3 size: 13 residues. The CDR3 protein is CASTTGSNQPQHF. Written as DNA, the CDR3 is TGTGCCAGCACGACAGGGAGCAATCAGCCCCAGCATTTT.

This clone showed up just a few times. The J gene is TRBJ2-4, the V gene TRBV18; no definite D call. The CDR3 runs 12 residues. Germline-derived CDR1 and CDR2 are KGHSH and LQKENI. The V end was cut by 3 bases, the J end by 8 bases, with 8 bases between. The CDR3 loop is CASSPEMDIQYF. DNA for the CDR3: TGTGCCAGCTCACCGGAGATGGACATTCAGTACTTC.

V gene TRBV21-1 combines with J gene TRBJ2-3; the listed D gene, TRBD2, was not tested against the DNA. TRBV21-1 is given as a pseudogene. This CDR3 comprises 18 residues. The CDR3 DNA is TGTGCCAGCAGCAATGCTGGCGGGATAAGTGTAGAGGGAAATACGCAGTATTTT. As protein: CASSNAGGISVEGNTQYF.

This clone was seen only once. The V gene is TRBV5-1, the J gene TRBJ2-6; D is uncertain. Germline CDR1 and CDR2: SGHRS and YFSETQ. V was cut by 0 bases and J by 0 bases, with 10 bases left in between. The CDR3 has 17 amino acids. The CDR3, as DNA: TGCGCCAGCAGCTTGGGCGGAACGGTCTCTGGGGCCAACGTCCTGACTTTC. Its protein is CASSLGGTVSGANVLTF.

This chain connects TRBV6-6 to TRBJ1-2; tentative D call: TRBD1 (6 bases). The germline V gene encodes CDR1 MNHNY and CDR2 SVGAGI (reference sequence). The CDR3 contains 15 residues. V lost 0 bases and J 2 bases, leaving 10 bases between the germline ends. CDR3 protein: CASSYSGQGNYGYTF. CDR3 sequence (DNA): TGTGCCAGCAGTTACTCGGGTCAGGGGAACTATGGCTACACCTTC.

The chain uses TRBV30 and TRBJ2-3, with TRBD2 identical over 12 bases. The CDR3 spans 17 residues. Germline V gene data show CDR1 as GTSNPN and CDR2 as SVGIG (reference sequence). J was trimmed by 0 bases and V by 0 bases; bases with no gene match: 4. CDR3 amino acids: CAWSVLAGGSSTDTQYF. CDR3 nucleotides: TGTGCCTGGAGTGTACTAGCGGGGGGCTCTAGCACAGATACGCAGTATTTT. The full variable domain, with the rest looked up from reference TRBV30 and TRBJ2-3, is SQTIHQWPATLVQPVGSPLSLECTVEGTSNPNLYWYRQAAGRGLQLLFYSVGIGQISSEVPQNLSASRPQDRQFILSSKKLLLSDSGFYLCAWSVLAGGSSTDTQYFGPGTRLTVL.

J is TRBJ2-5 and V is TRBV11-3, with TRBD2 as a possible D gene (6 bases). Germline V lookup: CDR1 SGHNT, CDR2 YENEEA. V was clipped by 4 bases and J by 7 bases, with 28 bases between them. The CDR3 spans 18 residues. In DNA, the CDR3 is TGTGCCAGCAGCTCCATAGTGGCTAGCGCCCTTAATGGAGGGACCCAGTACTTC. This encodes CASSSIVASALNGGTQYF.

The V gene is TRBV28, the J gene TRBJ1-1, with 8 bases fitting TRBD1. Germline CDR1 and CDR2: MDHEN and SYDVKM. The CDR3 runs to 15 residues. Unmatched junction bases numbered 6, after V lost 6 bases and J lost 0 bases. The CDR3 DNA reads as TGTGCCAGCAGATCCCCAGGGGGCCTGAACACTGAAGCTTTCTTT. Translated, it gives CASRSPGGLNTEAFF.

In this sample, this clone turned up once. J is TRBJ1-5 and V is TRBV9; the D is unclear. Germline V gene sequence: CDR1 SGDLS, CDR2 YYNGEE. V dropped 0 bases and J dropped 1 base, with 8 bases sitting between them. CDR3 size: 15 residues. The CDR3 loop reads CASSVAGLSNQPQHF. In nucleotides, the CDR3 is TGTGCCAGCAGCGTAGCGGGGTTGAGCAATCAGCCCCAGCATTTT.

The V gene is TRBV2, the J gene TRBJ2-1; TRBD2 aligns across 8 bases. Germline V lookup: CDR1 SNHLY, CDR2 FYNNEI. Germline trimming cut 9 bases from V and 8 bases from J; bases unmatched to any gene: 18. The CDR3 loop spans 16 amino acids. The CDR3 reads CASSPRGAGVGHEQFF. In nucleotides, the CDR3 is TGTGCCAGTTCTCCAAGGGGAGCGGGAGTAGGCCATGAGCAGTTCTTC.

J is TRBJ1-2 and V is TRBV5-6; a weak D match, TRBD1 (5 bases). CDR3 length equals 16 residues. Trimming cost V 3 bases and J 1 base, with 16 bases left between them. Germline assignment: CDR1 SGHDT and CDR2 YYEEEE. The CDR3 DNA reads TGTGCCAGCAGCTATCGACAGACAAAATATAACTATGGCTACACCTTC. Residues: CASSYRQTKYNYGYTF.

Remarks on this clone: A junction boundary mismatches the germline segment, possibly from a read error. V is TRBV7-7 and J is TRBJ2-1; 7 positions agree with TRBD2. The germline V gene has CDR1 SSHAT and CDR2 FNYEAQ (reference sequence). This CDR3 is 17 amino acids long. CDR3 DNA: TGTGCTAGCAGCCAGGCCCCGGGGGGACCAAGATACAATGAGCAGTTCTTC. Amino acids: CASSQAPGGPRYNEQFF.

V usage is TRBV11-2 and J usage is TRBJ2-1; D not resolved. V lost 1 base, J lost 3 bases, and 4 bases lay in between. The V gene's germline CDR1 is SGHAT and CDR2 FQNNGV. The length of the CDR3 is 13 residues. This chain's CDR3 is CASSLGGYNEQFF. As DNA, the CDR3 is TGTGCCAGCAGCTTAGGAGGCTACAATGAGCAGTTCTTC.

This chain links TRBV25-1 with TRBJ2-3, with 11 bases aligning to TRBD1. The CDR3 is 16 amino acids. The V and J ends lost 0 bases and 3 bases, in that order; junction bases with no gene match: 2. Germline V CDR1 and CDR2: MGHDK, SYGVNS. CDR3 nucleotides: TGTGCCAGCAGTGAATACGGGACAGGGGGGACAGATACGCAGTATTTT. The encoded protein is CASSEYGTGGTDTQYF. Variable domain in full (rest from reference TRBV25-1 and TRBJ2-3): EADIYQTPRYLVIGTGKKITLECSQTMGHDKMYWYQQDPGMELHLIHYSYGVNSTEKGDLSSESTVSRIRTEHFPLTLESARPSHTSQYLCASSEYGTGGTDTQYFGPGTRLTVL.

The rearrangement uses TRBV7-8 and TRBJ2-7; a possible D gene is TRBD2 (6 bases). V lost 5 bases to trimming and J lost 0 bases, with 14 bases between them. Germline CDR1 SGHVS, CDR2 FQNEAQ. The CDR3 is 15 amino acids. In DNA, the CDR3 is TGTGCCAGCAGCCGAGGGAGGACTAACTCCTACGAGCAGTACTTC. It codes for CASSRGRTNSYEQYF.

The chain couples TRBV28 to TRBJ2-6, with a possible D match to TRBD1 (6 bases). This CDR3 spans 18 amino acids. V lost 2 bases to trimming and J lost 0 bases, with 14 bases between them. The germline CDR1 and CDR2 sequences are MDHEN and SYDVKM. In DNA, the CDR3 is TGTGCCAGCAGTTTAAGGAGGATAGGGGGCTCTGGGGCCAACGTCCTGACTTTC. Amino acids: CASSLRRIGGSGANVLTF.

V and J are TRBV4-1 and TRBJ2-2; D is unclear. The ends were cut back, 0 bases at V and 6 bases at J, with 11 bases in the middle. This CDR3 has 15 residues. Germline CDR1 and CDR2: MGHRA and YSYEKL. CDR3 sequence: CASSQERESPGELFF. CDR3 sequence (DNA): TGCGCCAGCAGCCAAGAGAGAGAGAGCCCCGGGGAGCTGTTTTTT.

J is TRBJ2-3 and V is TRBV10-3; possible D gene TRBD2, 5 bases. Germline CDR1 and CDR2: ENHRY and SYGVKD. This CDR3 has 14 residues. Trimming pared 11 bases from V and 1 base from J, leaving 16 bases between. In DNA form, the CDR3 reads TGTGCCGTCGCCTCACTGCGGGGCACAGATACGCAGTATTTT. This sequence encodes CAVASLRGTDTQYF.

V is TRBV19 and J is TRBJ1-2; D not certain. From germline, CDR1 is LNHDA and CDR2 SQIVND (reference sequence). Trimming stripped 11 bases from V and 1 base from J, with 14 bases between. The CDR3 consists of 13 residues. CDR3 DNA sequence: TGTGCCGCCAAGAGGGAAGATAACTATGGCTACACCTTC. This codes for CAAKREDNYGYTF.

The chain links TRBV6-5 to TRBJ1-1; no firm D call. V was trimmed by 7 bases and J by 2 bases, leaving 11 bases between them. CDR3 size: 13 residues. Germline CDR1 and CDR2: MNHEY and SVGAGI. The CDR3 DNA reads as TGTGCCAGCATGGCTGGAGTCAACACTGAAGCTTTCTTT. It specifies CASMAGVNTEAFF.

The chain links TRBV6-1 to TRBJ2-3, with D uncertain. Trimming took off 3 bases at V and 0 bases at J, with 7 bases between the two ends. Germline CDR1 is MNHNS and CDR2 is SASEGT. The CDR3 has 14 amino acids. CDR3 residues: CASSDGLSTDTQYF. CDR3 DNA: TGTGCCAGCAGTGACGGGTTGAGCACAGATACGCAGTATTTT.

J is TRBJ1-5 and V is TRBV10-2; 9 bases match TRBD1. Germline lookup yields CDR1 WSHSY and CDR2 SAAADI. The CDR3 consists of 14 residues. V trimming: 8 bases; J trimming: 5 bases; junction bases outside the gene matches: 7. For the CDR3, the DNA is TGCGCCAGCGGCCGGGACAGGGAACATCAGCCCCAGCATTTT. It codes for CASGRDREHQPQHF.

This chain joins TRBV15 and TRBJ2-3; 10 bases line up with TRBD2. The CDR3 loop spans 16 amino acids. Germline CDR1 LNHNV, CDR2 YYDKDF (reference sequence). The junction had 5 bases not matched to a gene; V was cut back by 5 bases and J by 0 bases. DNA of the CDR3: TGTGCCACCAGCCGTACTAGCGGGGCGAGCACAGATACGCAGTATTTT. It translates to CATSRTSGASTDTQYF.

J is TRBJ1-1 and V is TRBV7-2, with no clear D. This CDR3 comprises 16 residues. Between the trimmed V and J ends, which lost 6 bases and 0 bases, there was a span of 17 bases. In germline, CDR1 is SGHTA, CDR2 FQGNSA. The DNA for the CDR3 is TGTGCCAGCAGTCTGGCGGGGAGCTCCTTGAACACTGAAGCTTTCTTT. As protein: CASSLAGSSLNTEAFF. The full variable domain, in which reference TRBV7-2 and TRBJ1-1 provide the parts outside the CDR3, is GAGVSQSPSNKVTEKGKDVELRCDPISGHTALYWYRQSLGQGLEFLIYFQGNSAPDKSGLPSDRFSAERTGGSVSTLTIQRTQQEDSAVYLCASSLAGSSLNTEAFFGQGTRLTVV.

The chain couples TRBV7-6 to TRBJ2-5, with TRBD2 matching 14 bases. V shed 5 bases, J shed 5 bases, and the junction held 7 bases outside the gene matches. The CDR3 is 16 residues long. Germline V lookup: CDR1 SGHVS, CDR2 FNYEAQ. CDR3 nucleotide sequence: TGTGCCAGCAGCAAGGGACTAGCGGGGGCGGGCGAGACCCAGTACTTC. It specifies CASSKGLAGAGETQYF.

The CDR3 DNA is TGTGCCAGCTCACCACTGATGGGGAGTGGAGTAGGAAATGAGCAGTTCTTC. This translates into CASSPLMGSGVGNEQFF. V usage is TRBV18 and J usage is TRBJ2-1; D might be TRBD2 (5 bases). Germline assignment: CDR1 KGHSH and CDR2 LQKENI. The CDR3 runs to 17 residues. V lost 1 base to trimming and J lost 7 bases, with 20 bases between them. Drawing the rest from reference TRBV18 and TRBJ2-1, the complete variable domain is NAGVMQNPRHLVRRRGQEARLRCSPMKGHSHVYWYRQLPEEGLKFMVYLQKENIIDESGMPKERFSAEFPKEGPSILRIQQVVRGDSAAYFCASSPLMGSGVGNEQFFGPGTRLTVL.

CDR3 coding DNA: TGTGCCAGCAAATTCGAGGTTTCACCCCTCCACTTT. Translation gives CASKFEVSPLHF. The rearrangement links TRBV2 to TRBJ1-6; no definite D call. The V gene's germline CDR1 is SNHLY and CDR2 FYNNEI. V was clipped by 7 bases and J by 9 bases, with 10 bases between them. The length of the CDR3 is 12 residues.

Only one count was recorded for this clone. The chain recombines TRBV6-5 with TRBJ1-2; 8 bases match TRBD1. Unmatched junction bases numbered 7, after V lost 6 bases and J lost 4 bases. The CDR3 contains 14 residues. The germline V gene encodes CDR1 MNHEY and CDR2 SVGAGI. The DNA for the CDR3 is TGTGCCAGCAGCGACGGACAGGGAGGCTATGGCTACACCTTC. Protein product: CASSDGQGGYGYTF.

As DNA, the CDR3 is TGTGCCAGCAGCCAAGATATAATTGGACAGGGCGGAGTTGGCTACACCTTC. Amino acids: CASSQDIIGQGGVGYTF. The gene calls are TRBV14 and TRBJ1-2, with 8 bases lining up with TRBD1. Germline CDR1 reads SGHDN; CDR2 reads FVKESK. The CDR3 has 17 amino acids. V dropped 0 bases and J dropped 7; count of bases not matched to a gene: 13.